This is a list of T cell receptor beta chains from one sample in a study of CD8 T cells in Susac syndrome. TCRdb reprocessed the immunoSEQ multiplex PCR reads via MiXCR and lists one record per CDR3 protein. The sample holds 95,000 to 150,000 distinct CDR3 sequences, about 93% seen once. The sequenced sample was CD8+ T cells from PBMCs. The receptors shown here come from a human donor with Susac syndrome. Each CDR3 is given with its conserved first and last residue. A D gene is named only where the DNA matches it firmly. For some rows the clone size is stated as once, few or many, or as a class when expanded; others skip it.

>-|TRBD2|TRBJ2-5|TRBV10-2
CASSVLAGGLETQYF
TGCGCCAGCAGTGTCCTCGCGGGGGGGCTGGAGACCCAGTACTTC
>-|TRBD1|TRBJ2-2|TRBV5-1
CASSGTGQMNTGELFF
TGCGCCAGCAGCGGAACGGGACAGATGAACACCGGGGAGCTGTTTTTT
>-|-|TRBJ1-1|TRBV12-3/TRBV12-4
CASSTRPANTEAFF
TGTGCCAGCAGTACCCGACCGGCGAACACTGAAGCTTTCTTT
>-|-|TRBJ2-3|TRBV6-6
CASSPRTDLGTDTQYF
TGTGCCAGCAGTCCGAGGACAGACCTGGGCACAGATACGCAGTATTTT
>-|-|TRBJ2-7|TRBV6-1
CASSDGPVYEQYF
TGTGCCAGCAGTGATGGGCCAGTCTACGAGCAGTACTTC
>-|-|TRBJ2-5|TRBV12-5
CASGLGTGDGETQYF
TGTGCTAGTGGTTTGGGCACAGGAGATGGAGAGACCCAGTACTTC
>once|TRBD1|TRBJ1-1|TRBV6-4
CASTSTGEDTEAFF
TGTGCCAGCACCTCAACAGGGGAGGACACTGAAGCTTTCTTT
>-|-|TRBJ1-2|TRBV19
CASSIGEPFYGYTF
TGTGCCAGTAGTATAGGCGAGCCCTTCTATGGCTACACCTTC
>-|TRBD2|TRBJ2-1|TRBV27
CASRPGGVNNEQFF
TGTGCCAGCAGACCGGGAGGGGTCAACAATGAGCAGTTCTTC
>few|-|TRBJ2-3|TRBV10-3
CAISESTDTQYF
TGTGCCATCAGTGAGTCGACAGATACGCAGTATTTT
>-|-|TRBJ2-3|TRBV7-9
CASSFPFKGSSSTDTQYF
TGTGCCAGCAGCTTCCCTTTTAAAGGGTCCTCTAGCACAGATACGCAGTATTTT
>-|-|TRBJ1-5|TRBV15
CATSRGGAASQPQHF
TGTGCCACCAGCAGAGGTGGTGCAGCTAGTCAGCCCCAGCATTTT
>-|-|TRBJ2-7|TRBV5-1
CASTQGTLAPYEQYF
TGCGCCAGCACCCAGGGGACCCTGGCCCCTTACGAGCAGTACTTC
>few|-|TRBJ2-1|TRBV12-3/TRBV12-4
CASSLTGSSYNEQFF
TGTGCCAGCAGTTTAACAGGGAGCTCCTACAATGAGCAGTTCTTC
>-|-|TRBJ1-4|TRBV12-3/TRBV12-4
CASSLVGTNEKLFF
TGTGCCAGCAGTTTGGTTGGGACTAATGAAAAACTGTTTTTT
>-|-|TRBJ2-5|TRBV27
CASSLSGVGQIKILGETQYF
TGTGCCAGCAGTTTATCGGGAGTGGGGCAGATTAAAATTCTGGGGGAGACCCAGTACTTC
>-|-|TRBJ1-1|TRBV4-2
CASSQVPGVNTEAFF
TGTGCCAGCAGCCAAGTACCAGGAGTGAACACTGAAGCTTTCTTT
>few|-|TRBJ1-1|TRBV19
CASSIKGMNTEAFF
TGTGCCAGTAGTATTAAGGGGATGAACACTGAAGCTTTCTTT
>-|-|TRBJ1-2|TRBV19
CASEGGNYGYTF
TGTGCCAGCGAGGGGGGAAACTATGGCTACACCTTC
>once|-|TRBJ2-3|TRBV12-3/TRBV12-4
CASSWRGATDTQYF
TGTGCCAGCAGTTGGAGGGGGGCCACAGATACGCAGTATTTT
>-|-|TRBJ2-7|TRBV19
CASSRSAYNEQYF
TGTGCCAGTAGTCGGTCTGCCTATAACGAGCAGTACTTC
>-|TRBD2|TRBJ2-5|TRBV13
CASSSSGGAETQYF
TGTGCCAGCAGCTCTAGCGGGGGGGCTGAGACCCAGTACTTC
>-|-|TRBJ1-2|TRBV15
CATRRQGGVGYTF
TGTGCCACTCGGAGGCAGGGAGGAGTAGGCTACACCTTC
>once|-|TRBJ1-5|TRBV6-8
CASINGGYQPQHF
TGTGCCAGCATCAACGGGGGATATCAGCCCCAGCATTTT
>-|TRBD2|TRBJ2-3|TRBV12-5
CATSSGTHTDTQYF
TGTGCTACCAGTAGCGGGACTCACACAGATACGCAGTATTTT
>-|TRBD2|TRBJ2-1|TRBV7-2
CASSKLAGAYNEQFF
TGTGCCAGCAGTAAACTAGCGGGGGCGTACAATGAGCAGTTCTTC
>-|-|TRBJ1-5|TRBV28
CASTPSLRGDQPQHF
TGTGCCAGTACCCCCTCTTTGAGGGGCGATCAGCCCCAGCATTTT
>-|-|TRBJ2-3|TRBV20-1
CSAERVTLTDTQYF
TGCAGTGCCGAGCGGGTAACATTAACAGATACGCAGTATTTT
>-|-|TRBJ2-7|TRBV29-1
CSVEQQGSYEQYF
TGCAGCGTTGAGCAACAGGGTTCCTACGAGCAGTACTTC
>-|TRBD1|TRBJ1-1|TRBV6-5
CASSYDRGGTEAFF
TGTGCCAGCAGTTACGACAGGGGGGGGACTGAAGCTTTCTTT
>-|TRBD2|TRBJ2-7|TRBV9
CASSVSSGEAYEQYF
TGTGCCAGCAGCGTTTCGAGCGGGGAAGCCTACGAGCAGTACTTC
>-|TRBD2|TRBJ2-5|TRBV7-7
CASSSGLAGQETQYF
TGTGCTAGCAGCTCGGGACTAGCGGGCCAAGAGACCCAGTACTTC
>-|-|TRBJ1-1|TRBV30
CAWSPAGRPEAFF
TGTGCCTGGAGTCCCGCGGGGAGGCCTGAAGCTTTCTTT
>-|-|TRBJ2-7|TRBV5-1
CASSLGTGRGEQYF
TGCGCCAGCAGCTTGGGAACAGGTAGGGGCGAGCAGTACTTC
>-|-|TRBJ2-7|TRBV9
CASSARDIPYEQYF
TGTGCCAGCAGCGCACGGGACATCCCCTACGAGCAGTACTTC
>-|-|TRBJ1-2|TRBV11-2
CASSVTGTEGSYTF
TGTGCCAGCAGCGTCACCGGGACGGAGGGGAGCTACACCTTC
>-|-|TRBJ2-1|TRBV12-3/TRBV12-4
CASSIINEQFF
TGTGCCAGCAGTATAATCAATGAGCAGTTCTTC
>once|TRBD2|TRBJ2-1|TRBV13
CASSPLTSGGAYEQFF
TGTGCCAGCAGCCCGCTAACTAGCGGGGGGGCCTATGAGCAGTTCTTC
>-|-|TRBJ1-1|TRBV4-1
CASSLGSVMNTEAFF
TGCGCCAGCAGCCTCGGCAGCGTTATGAACACTGAAGCTTTCTTT
>-|TRBD1|TRBJ1-6|TRBV20-1
CSASLGQDNSPLHF
TGCAGTGCTAGTCTGGGACAGGATAATTCACCCCTCCACTTT
>-|-|TRBJ2-7|TRBV14
CASSPPSASYEQYF
TGTGCCAGCAGCCCCCCGTCGGCCTCCTACGAGCAGTACTTC
>-|-|TRBJ2-7|TRBV7-9
CASSLSGNPTYEQYF
TGTGCCAGCAGCTTATCGGGAAACCCTACCTACGAGCAGTACTTC
>-|-|TRBJ2-2|TRBV30
CAWSKSTGELFF
TGTGCCTGGAGTAAAAGTACCGGGGAGCTGTTTTTT